Below, one TCR beta chain is given with its context. Its antigen is currently not known. Qualities for individual bases were not recorded, and no much larger clone is one base off. Including the terminal cysteine and phenylalanine, the CDR3 comprises 12 residues. Here the CDR3 DNA is all that survives: 36 bases in frame from base 1. CDR1 is given as GTSNPN and CDR2 as SVGIG, both from the germline V gene (reference sequence). The germline V and J ends show losses of 5 bases and 6 bases respectively, and no gene match explains 6 bases of the junction. This sample was taken from a study of blood T cell repertoires in COVID-19 (TCRdb year 2020). Background on the whole study: Samples from collaborators originated in the United States, Italy and Spain and spanned both the acute and convalescent phases of COVID-19. The material from the prospective study consisted of cDNA or gDNA derived from T cells, B-cell-depleted T cells, or PBMCs. Subjects who had been exposed to COVID-19, were actively infected with it, or had recovered from it provided the deeply sampled blood TCRbeta repertoires that made up the dataset. The repertoires were released in a freely available public database meant as a resource for research on the immune response to SARS-CoV-2. Samples came from the ongoing ImmuneRACE study (first 160 participants) plus 1,254 subjects from 6 global collaborators. Sample metadata almost always included a de-identified subject ID, COVID-19 status, age in years and sex. HLA class I and class II types, where available, came from metadata supplied by the sample provider rather than from assay-based typing. General study outcomes and caveats: How much clinical and demographic metadata was included differed by source and by participant, and the metadata was provided uncurated.

In the prospective study, participants were about 18 to 89 years old, resided in under 30 geographic areas of the United States, and were enrolled through a virtual design. In the prospective study, participants were assigned to cohorts based on the clinical history participants reported in a screening survey and a study questionnaire. In the prospective study, whole blood, serum and a nasopharyngeal or oropharyngeal swab were collected from each participant by mobile phlebotomists. Prospective study participants could optionally give additional blood draws and questionnaires over an approximately 2-month period. Prospective study blood samples were shipped either frozen or at room temperature before DNA extraction. TCRbeta CDR3 regions were amplified from genomic DNA by means of the immunoSEQ Assay, a bias-controlled multiplex PCR. For the original study's pipeline: Within the assay, amplification of reference gene primers was used to estimate how many nucleated cells each sample contained. To quantify the absolute abundance of each unique TCRbeta CDR3 rearrangement, sequence reads were collapsed and filtered. For each sample, productive Simpson clonality was calculated as the square root of Simpson's diversity index across productive rearrangements. Drawn from immuneACCESS, this table holds only the in-frame rearrangements with V and J called that TCRdb kept. Clones are partly lost; checked studies trace under half to an unresolved V gene and leave the rest unexplained. The DNA gave D and trimming, while V, J and clone size come from that table. For this sample the table gives over 200,000 clones, of which roughly 91% were detected only once. The ten largest clones represent roughly 4% of the sample.

This TCR derives from a woman under 40 with acute COVID-19. The receptor chain draws on TRBV30 and TRBJ1-2, with 7 bases aligning to TRBD1. Specimen: PBMCs or T cells enriched from blood (not recorded which). The DNA sequence reads TGTGCCTGGGCGGCCGGGACAGATGGCTACACCTTC. Its amino acids are CAWAAGTDGYTF.